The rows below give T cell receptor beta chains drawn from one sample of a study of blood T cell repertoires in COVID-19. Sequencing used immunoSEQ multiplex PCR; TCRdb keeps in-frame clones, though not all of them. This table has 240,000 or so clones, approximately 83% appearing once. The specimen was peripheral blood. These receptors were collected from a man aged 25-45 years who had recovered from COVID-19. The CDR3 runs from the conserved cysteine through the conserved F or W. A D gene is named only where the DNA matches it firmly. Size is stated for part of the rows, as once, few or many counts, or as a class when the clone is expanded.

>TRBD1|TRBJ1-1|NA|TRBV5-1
TGCGCCAGCAGCCCTGGACAGGGGGGAACTGAAGCTTTCTTT
CASSPGQGGTEAFF
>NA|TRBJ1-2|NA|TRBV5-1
TGCGCCAGCGCCGCCGGGGGGGACTATGGCTACACCTTC
CASAAGGDYGYTF
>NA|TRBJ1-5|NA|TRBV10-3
TGTGCCATCAGTGGTGTGGACAGCGCGCCCCAGCATTTT
CAISGVDSAPQHF
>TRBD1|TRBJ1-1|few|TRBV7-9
TGTGCCAGCAGCTTACTCAGGGGGATTGACACTGAAGCTTTCTTT
CASSLLRGIDTEAFF
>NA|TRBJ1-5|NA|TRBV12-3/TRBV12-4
TGTGCCAGCAGTTTACCAGGGAATCAGCCCCAGCATTTT
CASSLPGNQPQHF
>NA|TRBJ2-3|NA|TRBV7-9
TGTGCCAGCAGCTCCGCATTTTCCGGAGATACGCAGTATTTT
CASSSAFSGDTQYF
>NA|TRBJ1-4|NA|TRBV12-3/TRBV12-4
TGTGCCAGCAGTCCAGGGTCTGAAAAACTGTTTTTT
CASSPGSEKLFF
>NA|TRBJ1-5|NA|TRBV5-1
TGCGCCAGCAGCTTGGACAGAAATCAGCCCCAGCATTTT
CASSLDRNQPQHF
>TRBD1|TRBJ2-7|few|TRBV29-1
TGCAGCGTCGAAAAGACAGGGGGCTACGAGCAGTACTTC
CSVEKTGGYEQYF
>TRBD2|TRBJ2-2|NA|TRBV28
TGTGCCAGCAGCAGCGGGGGGGTTAAGTCCGGGGAGCTGTTTTTT
CASSSGGVKSGELFF
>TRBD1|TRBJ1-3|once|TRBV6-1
TGTGCCAGCAGTGCGTACAGGGGGGGCTCTGGAAACACCATATATTTT
CASSAYRGGSGNTIYF
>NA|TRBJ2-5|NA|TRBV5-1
TGCGCCAGCAGCGCGGGGGCCGGGCAAGAGACCCAGTACTTC
CASSAGAGQETQYF
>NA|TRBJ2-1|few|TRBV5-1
TGCGCCAGCAGCTCGCACGGACTACAACTGTTTCTAAACAATGAGCAGTTCTTC
CASSSHGLQLFLNNEQFF
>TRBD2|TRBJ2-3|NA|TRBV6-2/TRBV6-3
TGTGCCAGCAGTTACTCGGCGGTAGCGGGGGTAGGGAGCACAGATACGCAGTATTTT
CASSYSAVAGVGSTDTQYF
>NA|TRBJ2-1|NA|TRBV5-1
TGCGCCAGCAGATTGGCAGGGGCAGTTTACAATGAGCAGTTCTTC
CASRLAGAVYNEQFF
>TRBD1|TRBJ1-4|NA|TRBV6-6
TGTGCCAGCAGTTACTCGATGGGACAGCACGAAAAACTGTTTTTT
CASSYSMGQHEKLFF
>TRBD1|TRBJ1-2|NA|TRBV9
TGTGCCAGCAGCCCCCAGGGGGGTCTTAACTATGGCTACACCTTC
CASSPQGGLNYGYTF
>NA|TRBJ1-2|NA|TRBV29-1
TGCAGCGTTGGGCCAGGAAATTCTGGCTACACCTTC
CSVGPGNSGYTF
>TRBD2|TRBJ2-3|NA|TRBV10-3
TGTGCCATCGGACAAAAGACTAGCGGACTCACAGATACGCAGTATTTT
CAIGQKTSGLTDTQYF
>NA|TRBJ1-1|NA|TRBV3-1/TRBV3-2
TGTGCCAGCATCCCCCCGGGGGGAGATGGGTACACTGAAGCTTTCTTT
CASIPPGGDGYTEAFF
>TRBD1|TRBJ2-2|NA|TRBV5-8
TGTGCCAGCAGCTGGGACAGGGTTGGCGGGGAGCTGTTTTTT
CASSWDRVGGELFF
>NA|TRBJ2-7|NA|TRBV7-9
TGTGCCAGCACCTTAGGCGAGGTCTCCCTACGAGAGCAGTACTTC
CASTLGEVSLREQYF
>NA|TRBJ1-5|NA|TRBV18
TGTGCCAGCTCACCGGGTCGGGGAACAACCCAGCATTTT
CASSPGRGTTQHF
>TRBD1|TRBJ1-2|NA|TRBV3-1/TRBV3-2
TGTGCCAGCAGCCACGGGACAGGGTCCCCCATCTATGGCTACACCTTC
CASSHGTGSPIYGYTF
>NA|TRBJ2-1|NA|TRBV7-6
TGTGCCAGCAGTCCCTTGGGGGGACGCTACAATGAGCAGTTCTTC
CASSPLGGRYNEQFF
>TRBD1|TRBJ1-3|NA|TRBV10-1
TGCGCCAGCCTCCCGGACAGGGGGCAAGGAAACACCATATATTTT
CASLPDRGQGNTIYF
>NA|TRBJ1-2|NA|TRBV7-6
TGTGCCAGCGGGGGGAACTATGGCTACACCTTC
CASGGNYGYTF
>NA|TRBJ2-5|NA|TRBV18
TGTGCCAGCTCACCAGGGCGGGGAGAGACCCAGTACTTC
CASSPGRGETQYF
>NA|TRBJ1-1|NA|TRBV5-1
TGCGCCAGCAGCTTGGATGCGGGGGCCAGCACTGAAGCTTTCTTT
CASSLDAGASTEAFF
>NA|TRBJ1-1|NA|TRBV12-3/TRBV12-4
TGTGCCAGCTTCGGGGGAGTGGGCACTGAAGCTTTCTTT
CASFGGVGTEAFF
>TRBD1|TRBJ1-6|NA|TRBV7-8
TGTGCCAGCAGCTCAAGGACAGGGGGTTTAAATTCACCCCTCCACTTT
CASSSRTGGLNSPLHF
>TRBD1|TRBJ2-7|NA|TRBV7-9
TGTGCCAGCAGCGACACAGGGGATCCCTACGAGCAGTACTTC
CASSDTGDPYEQYF
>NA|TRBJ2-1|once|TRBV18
TGTGCCAGCTCACCAAGCGGGGAGCAGTTCTTC
CASSPSGEQFF
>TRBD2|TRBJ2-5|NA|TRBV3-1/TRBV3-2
TGTGCCAGCAGCCTCGGGGGCGGGAGGGAGACCCAGTACTTC
CASSLGGGRETQYF
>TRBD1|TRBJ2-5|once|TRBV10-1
TGCGCCAGCAGTACAGGGGCGCAGGAGACCCAGTACTTC
CASSTGAQETQYF
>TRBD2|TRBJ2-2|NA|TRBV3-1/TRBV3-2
TGTGCCAGCAGCCCAGCTGCGGGGGGCCACGGCGGGGAGCTGTTTTTT
CASSPAAGGHGGELFF
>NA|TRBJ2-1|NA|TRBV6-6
TGTGCCAGCTCCAGGGGGGCGAATGAGCAGTTCTTC
CASSRGANEQFF
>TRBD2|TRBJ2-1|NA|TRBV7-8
TGTGCCAGCAGCCCCCACGGGCGGGGGGCCCAAAATGAGCAGTTCTTC
CASSPHGRGAQNEQFF
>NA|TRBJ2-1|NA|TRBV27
TGTGCCAGCAGTTTAGGCTTCAGCTCCTACAATGAGCAGTTCTTC
CASSLGFSSYNEQFF
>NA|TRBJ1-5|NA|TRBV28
TGTGCCAGCAGTTTGTCTGGCATCAATCAGCCCCAGCATTTT
CASSLSGINQPQHF
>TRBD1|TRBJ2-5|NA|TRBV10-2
TGCGCCAGCAGAGGGGACAGCCAGACCCAGTACTTC
CASRGDSQTQYF
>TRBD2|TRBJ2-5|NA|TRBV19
TGTGCCAGTAGTACCGGACTAGCGGGGGGGCAAGAGACCCAGTACTTC
CASSTGLAGGQETQYF
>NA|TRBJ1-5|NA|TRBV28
TGTGCCAGCAGTTTCTTGGGGGCTGGGAATCAGCCCCAGCATTTT
CASSFLGAGNQPQHF
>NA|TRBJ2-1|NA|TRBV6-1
TGTGCCAGCAGTGAAGCGGCCGACACCGCTTTGTCCCAGTTCTTC
CASSEAADTALSQFF
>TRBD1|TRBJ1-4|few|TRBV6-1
TGTGCCAGCAGTGAACCCAGGGGGCCCGGAGAAAAACTGTTTTTT
CASSEPRGPGEKLFF
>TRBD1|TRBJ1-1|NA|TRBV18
TGTGCCAGCTCACCACGGACAGGGTTGGTGGACACTGAAGCTTTCTTT
CASSPRTGLVDTEAFF
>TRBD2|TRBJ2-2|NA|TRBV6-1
TGTGCCAGCAGTGAGGGACTAGCGGGGGGTGGCACCGGGGAGCTGTTTTTT
CASSEGLAGGGTGELFF
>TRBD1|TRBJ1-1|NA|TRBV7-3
TGTGCCAGCAGAGGGACAGCTGACACTGAAGCTTTCTTT
CASRGTADTEAFF
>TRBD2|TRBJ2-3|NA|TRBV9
TGTGCCAGCAGTATAGCGGGGGGGCCAGATACGCAGTATTTT
CASSIAGGPDTQYF
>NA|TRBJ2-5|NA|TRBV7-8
TGTGCCAGCAGCTCAATACAGGGACGCGAGACCCAGTACTTC
CASSSIQGRETQYF
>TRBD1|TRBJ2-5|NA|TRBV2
TGTGCCACCGGACAGGGGCCTCGGGAGACCCAGTACTTC
CATGQGPRETQYF
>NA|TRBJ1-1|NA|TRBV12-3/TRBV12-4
TGTGCCAGCAGTTGGGGCAGGAACACTGAAGCTTTCTTT
CASSWGRNTEAFF
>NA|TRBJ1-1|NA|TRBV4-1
TGCGCCAGCAGCCGCGGGGGACTTAACACTGAAGCTTTCTTT
CASSRGGLNTEAFF
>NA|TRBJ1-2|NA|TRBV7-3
TGTGCCAGCAGCTTAGGCGGGAACGATGGCTACACCTTC
CASSLGGNDGYTF
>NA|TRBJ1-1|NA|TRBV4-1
TGCGCCAGCAGCCCCCAGGCAGGGGCGAACACTGAAGCTTTCTTT
CASSPQAGANTEAFF